This TCR beta chain was found in a study of blood T cell repertoires in COVID-19. Produced via immunoSEQ multiplex PCR; TCRdb's table is partial and in-frame only. The sample lists roughly 240,000 clones, roughly 85% occurring once. This CDR3 has 15 residues. Germline values: CDR1 SGHTA, CDR2 FQGNSA. The germline V and J ends were trimmed by 1 base and 2 bases, with 11 bases remaining between them. This TCR derives from a woman aged 45 to 65 with acute COVID-19. The genes are TRBV7-2 and TRBJ1-2, with a tentative D call TRBD1 (5 bases). The source material was PBMCs or T cells enriched from blood (not recorded which). The CDR3 bases are TGTGCCAGCAGCTTAGTACGTGGGGCAAACTATGGCTACACCTTC. This encodes CASSLVRGANYGYTF.